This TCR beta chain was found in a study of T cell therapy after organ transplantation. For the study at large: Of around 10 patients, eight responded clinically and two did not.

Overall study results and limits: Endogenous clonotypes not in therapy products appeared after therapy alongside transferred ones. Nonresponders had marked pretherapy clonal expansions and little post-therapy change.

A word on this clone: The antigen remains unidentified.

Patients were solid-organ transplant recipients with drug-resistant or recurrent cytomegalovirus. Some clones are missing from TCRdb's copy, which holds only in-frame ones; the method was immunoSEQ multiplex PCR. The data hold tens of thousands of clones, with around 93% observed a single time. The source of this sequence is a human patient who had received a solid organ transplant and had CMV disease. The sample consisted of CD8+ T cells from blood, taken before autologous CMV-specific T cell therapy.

The CDR3 spells CASSHRAGRITDTQYF. DNA of the CDR3: TGTGCCAGCAGCCACCGAGCGGGCCGTATAACAGATACGCAGTATTTT. V and J are TRBV4-2 and TRBJ2-3; the D gene is possibly TRBD2 (6 bases). In germline, CDR1 is LGHNA, CDR2 YNFKEQ. This CDR3 region has 16 residues. V gave up 3 bases and J gave up 3 bases, with 16 bases separating them.